The 9 T cell receptor beta chains listed next were all sequenced from one sample in a study of blood T cell repertoires in COVID-19. This table comes from immunoSEQ multiplex PCR, and its TCRdb copy is limited to in-frame clones, with some not included. The sample consists of roughly 230,000 clones, approximately 85% of them appearing once. Material: peripheral blood. The receptors were sampled from a man between 40 and 49 years old with acute or convalescent COVID-19.

The chain employs TRBV20-1 and TRBJ1-1; D uncertain. CDR1 and CDR2 (germline): DFQATT, SNEGSKA (reference sequence). CDR3 size: 11 residues. Deletions cut 6 bases from V and 3 bases from J, with 8 bases between. CDR3 amino acids: CSATPDTEAFF. The CDR3 DNA sequence: TGCAGTGCCACCCCGGACACTGAAGCTTTCTTT.

The chain recombines TRBV14 with TRBJ2-7; 7 bases are a match to TRBD2. Germline assignment: CDR1 SGHDN and CDR2 FVKESK. The CDR3 is 14 amino acids. Unmatched junction bases numbered 7, after V lost 2 bases and J lost 6 bases. CDR3 region: CASSQNWGGGEQYF. CDR3 in DNA: TGTGCCAGCAGCCAAAACTGGGGGGGTGGCGAGCAGTACTTC.

This chain connects TRBV6-5 to TRBJ1-4, with D unclear. Germline V CDR1 and CDR2: MNHEY, SVGAGI. The CDR3 runs to 12 residues. V dropped 6 bases and J dropped 7 bases, with 9 bases sitting between them. The CDR3, as DNA: TGTGCCAGCAGCTTAAATCGTGAAAAACTGTTTTTT. It is translated as CASSLNREKLFF.

This clone was found once. The rearrangement joins TRBV7-3 to TRBJ2-1; 10 bases agree with TRBD2. The CDR3 has 17 residues. CDR1 is SGHTA and CDR2 is FQGTGA in the germline V gene. V gave up 5 bases and J gave up 10 bases; unmatched junction bases: 17. CDR3 protein: CASSPQPSGGLSGEQFF. CDR3 DNA sequence: TGTGCCAGCAGCCCCCAGCCTAGCGGGGGCCTTTCGGGGGAGCAGTTCTTC.

The chain is built from TRBV23-1 and TRBJ1-5; no clear D gene. TRBV23-1 carries the ORF label, with uncertain function. This CDR3 spans 14 amino acids. Trimming removed 3 bases at V and 3 bases at J, with 9 bases between. The DNA for the CDR3 is TGCGCCAGCAGTCAGTTCAGTTACAATCAGCCCCAGCATTTT. The encoded protein is CASSQFSYNQPQHF.

The J gene is TRBJ1-4, the V gene TRBV2, with 7 bases that match TRBD1. J lost 4 bases, V lost 7 bases, and 12 bases had no gene match. This CDR3 region has 16 residues. Germline V gene data show CDR1 as SNHLY and CDR2 as FYNNEI. The CDR3 DNA is TGTGCCAGCACAGGGGGGAGGAGGCAGTTTAATGAAAAACTGTTTTTT. It translates to CASTGGRRQFNEKLFF.

The genes are TRBV19 and TRBJ1-5; no reliable D call. The germline gives CDR1 LNHDA, CDR2 SQIVND (reference sequence). This CDR3 spans 15 amino acids. V lost 5 bases, J lost 3 bases, and 14 bases lay in between. Written as DNA, the CDR3 is TGTGCCAGTAGTCCACTCGGACTGCTCAATCAGCCCCAGCATTTT. Its protein product is CASSPLGLLNQPQHF.

Only a few counts were recorded for this clone. The rearrangement links TRBV29-1 to TRBJ1-3, with 7 bases matching TRBD1. CDR3 length equals 14 residues. J gave up 4 bases and V 5 bases, and 8 bases lay outside the gene matches. The germline V gene encodes CDR1 SQVTM and CDR2 ANQGSEA. CDR3: CSVRETGRGNTIYF. The CDR3 DNA reads TGCAGCGTTCGAGAGACAGGGCGAGGAAACACCATATATTTT.

The rearrangement links TRBV18 to TRBJ2-1; D possibly corresponds to TRBD2 (5 bases). CDR1 and CDR2 (germline): KGHSH, LQKENI. This CDR3 spans 14 amino acids. The V and J ends lost 6 bases and 2 bases respectively, with 11 bases between them. CDR3 DNA: TGTGCCAGCTCCCTCGAGGGCCCCTACAATGAGCAGTTCTTC. Translated: CASSLEGPYNEQFF.